Presented here are 20 T cell receptor beta chains from one specimen sequenced in a study of T cell responses to AZD1222 COVID-19 vaccine. Sequencing used immunoSEQ multiplex PCR; TCRdb keeps in-frame clones, though not all of them. The data contain 80,000 or so clones, more than 85% of them singletons. The sequencing here drew on peripheral blood, taken 28 days after the second AZD1222 dose. The origin of the receptors is an adult who received the AZD1222 COVID-19 vaccine.

V and J are TRBV19 and TRBJ2-5; TRBD1 matches at 7 bases. Trimming took 4 bases from V and 5 from J; bases not matched to a gene: 4. The germline V gene encodes CDR1 LNHDA and CDR2 SQIVND (reference sequence). The CDR3 consists of 13 residues. DNA of the CDR3: TGTGCCAGTAGTACAGACAGGGAGGAGACCCAGTACTTC. Amino acid sequence: CASSTDREETQYF.

The chain has TRBV7-2 and TRBJ2-7; 10 nucleotides match TRBD1. Germline assignment: CDR1 SGHTA and CDR2 FQGNSA. This CDR3 comprises 16 residues. Trimming at V came to 0 bases and at J to 5 bases, leaving 7 bases not matched to a gene. The CDR3 spells CASSLAEGQGGNEQYF. The CDR3 region has the DNA TGTGCCAGCAGCTTAGCCGAAGGACAGGGGGGCAACGAGCAGTACTTC. The full variable domain, completed using reference TRBV7-2 and TRBJ2-7, is GAGVSQSPSNKVTEKGKDVELRCDPISGHTALYWYRQSLGQGLEFLIYFQGNSAPDKSGLPSDRFSAERTGGSVSTLTIQRTQQEDSAVYLCASSLAEGQGGNEQYFGPGTRLTVT.

V gene TRBV18 combines with J gene TRBJ1-1; 7 positions match TRBD1. Germline V gene data show CDR1 as KGHSH and CDR2 as LQKENI. The J segment lost 1 base and the V segment lost 2 bases, leaving 10 bases of the junction unmatched. The CDR3 has 17 amino acids. The CDR3 loop reads CASSPSTTGDWNTEAFF. The CDR3 coding sequence is TGTGCCAGCTCACCATCGACAACAGGGGATTGGAACACTGAAGCTTTCTTT.

V gene TRBV21-1 combines with J gene TRBJ2-1; TRBD1 was called by the table and not checked on the DNA. TRBV21-1 is shown as a pseudogene. The CDR3 is made up of 14 amino acids. Here the CDR3 reads CASSKPGTHNEQFF. CDR3 DNA sequence: TGTGCCAGCAGCAAACCCGGGACACACAATGAGCAGTTCTTC.

CDR3 protein: CASSYSVGGYNEQFF. CDR3 DNA sequence: TGTGCCAGCAGTTACTCGGTCGGAGGGTACAATGAGCAGTTCTTC. This chain uses TRBV6-5 with TRBJ2-1, with TRBD2 as a possible D gene (6 bases). CDR1 is MNHEY, CDR2 SVGAGI, per germline. The CDR3 has 15 amino acids. The V and J ends lost 0 bases and 4 bases respectively, with 10 bases between them.

This chain connects TRBV27 to TRBJ2-2; D is possibly TRBD2 (6 bases). The V and J ends lost 0 bases and 0 bases respectively, with 14 bases between them. Germline V gene sequence: CDR1 MNHEY, CDR2 SMNVEV (reference sequence). This CDR3 comprises 18 residues. This CDR3 is CASSLSIWLASNTGELFF. The CDR3 DNA reads as TGTGCCAGCAGTTTATCGATCTGGCTAGCGTCGAACACCGGGGAGCTGTTTTTT.

CDR3 nucleotides: TGCGCCAGCAGCTTGGCGGGGGGCGAGGATTCACCCCTCCACTTT. It specifies CASSLAGGEDSPLHF. The rearrangement uses TRBV5-1 and TRBJ1-6; D is possibly TRBD1 (6 bases). V was clipped by 0 bases and J by 8 bases, with 12 bases between them. Looked up from germline, CDR1 is SGHRS and CDR2 is YFSETQ. The CDR3 is 15 residues long.

The V gene is TRBV21-1, the J gene TRBJ2-1; TRBD2 reflects the table's D call only, with no check against the DNA. TRBV21-1 has pseudogene status. The CDR3 consists of 17 residues. The CDR3 DNA reads TGTGCCAGCAGCACGTACGGGCCAGCGGGAGGCTCCAATGAGCAGTTCTTC. Amino acids: CASSTYGPAGGSNEQFF.

The genes are TRBV10-3 and TRBJ2-1; D is ambiguous. This CDR3 has 14 amino acids. Germline V gene sequence: CDR1 ENHRY, CDR2 SYGVKD. V was trimmed by 2 bases and J by 0 bases, leaving 5 bases between them. CDR3 sequence (DNA): TGTGCCATCAGTGAGGGGGACTCCTACAATGAGCAGTTCTTC. Protein: CAISEGDSYNEQFF.

Only a few counts were recorded for this clone. The V gene is TRBV6-4, the J gene TRBJ2-3; no clear D. Germline V gene lookup returns CDR1 MRHNA and CDR2 SNTAGT. CDR3 size: 15 residues. V was pared by 0 bases and J by 0 bases, with 7 bases between. CDR3 sequence reads: CASSDSVGSTDTQYF. Written as DNA, the CDR3 is TGTGCCAGCAGTGACTCTGTCGGAAGCACAGATACGCAGTATTTT.

This clone appeared once. J is TRBJ2-1 and V is TRBV4-1; D gene ambiguous. The CDR3 has 15 amino acids. The germline V and J ends were trimmed by 1 base and 0 bases, with 7 bases remaining between them. Germline lookup yields CDR1 MGHRA and CDR2 YSYEKL. CDR3 protein: CASSQAYSSYNEQFF. As DNA, the CDR3 is TGCGCCAGCAGCCAAGCTTACTCCTCCTACAATGAGCAGTTCTTC.

This clone was seen just once. The chain carries TRBV7-9 and TRBJ2-7; D remains ambiguous. The CDR3 covers 13 residues. V shed 5 bases and J shed 6 bases, with 14 bases lying between them. Germline V gene data show CDR1 as SEHNR and CDR2 as FQNEAQ (reference sequence). CDR3 residues: CASSPHFNPEQYF. The CDR3 DNA follows: TGTGCCAGCAGCCCCCACTTTAACCCCGAGCAGTACTTC.

The gene calls are TRBV27 and TRBJ2-3; TRBD1 aligns across 7 bases. J gave up 1 base and V 2 bases, and 3 bases lay outside the gene matches. Germline lookup yields CDR1 MNHEY and CDR2 SMNVEV (reference sequence). The CDR3 sequence is 15 residues long. This CDR3 is CASSLNRGRTDTQYF. The DNA for the CDR3 is TGTGCCAGCAGTTTAAACAGGGGCCGCACAGATACGCAGTATTTT.

The chain links TRBV30 to TRBJ2-1, with D possibly matching TRBD2 (6 bases). V was trimmed by 2 bases and J by 4 bases, leaving 15 bases between them. The length of the CDR3 is 15 residues. Germline CDR1 reads GTSNPN; CDR2 reads SVGIG (reference sequence). CDR3 nucleotides: TGTGCCTGGAGTTTGGAGACTAGTAGTTACAATGAGCAGTTCTTC. Its protein product is CAWSLETSSYNEQFF.

CDR3: CASGLEQGLEAFF. DNA for the CDR3: TGTGCTAGTGGTTTGGAACAGGGTTTAGAAGCTTTCTTT. This rearrangement joins TRBV12-5 to TRBJ1-1, with TRBD1 as a possible D gene (6 bases). The V gene lost 1 base and the J gene lost 8 bases, with 11 bases spanning the gap. This CDR3 has 13 residues. Germline CDR1 is LGHNT and CDR2 is FRNRAP.

The V and J genes are TRBV2 and TRBJ1-2; perhaps TRBD1 as D (5 bases). The length of the CDR3 is 12 residues. V dropped 8 bases and J dropped 4 bases, with 11 bases sitting between them. Germline CDR1 is SNHLY and CDR2 is FYNNEI. The chain's CDR3 is CASGGWGYGYTF. The CDR3, as DNA: TGTGCCAGCGGGGGTTGGGGCTATGGCTACACCTTC.

The rearrangement links TRBV18 to TRBJ2-1; 10 nucleotides align to TRBD2. Germline V lookup: CDR1 KGHSH, CDR2 LQKENI. CDR3 length equals 15 residues. The J segment lost 10 bases and the V segment lost 2 bases, leaving 8 bases of the junction unmatched. The CDR3 protein is CASSPGLAGVGEQFF. In DNA, the CDR3 is TGTGCCAGCTCACCAGGGCTAGCGGGAGTCGGGGAGCAGTTCTTC.

The chain employs TRBV5-4 and TRBJ2-2, with D hard to call. The CDR3 length is 12 residues. V was cut by 3 bases and J by 7 bases, with 7 bases left in between. Per the germline V gene, CDR1 is SGHNT and CDR2 is YYREEE (reference sequence). DNA for the CDR3: TGTGCCAGCAGCTCACATCTCGGGGAGCTGTTTTTT. It yields the protein CASSSHLGELFF.

This clone was recorded once. The V and J genes are TRBV7-9 and TRBJ1-2; D gene unclear. This CDR3 has 12 amino acids. V dropped 1 base and J dropped 8 bases, with 8 bases sitting between them. CDR1 and CDR2 from the germline V gene are SEHNR and FQNEAQ (reference sequence). CDR3 in amino acids: CASSLETHGYTF. CDR3 in DNA: TGTGCCAGCAGCTTAGAGACTCACGGCTACACCTTC.

The rearrangement links TRBV5-8 to TRBJ2-1; 7 positions agree with TRBD2. This CDR3 comprises 15 residues. From germline, CDR1 is SGHTS and CDR2 YDEGEE. Trimming removed 3 bases from V and 10 bases from J; junction bases left unmatched: 13. The DNA of the CDR3 is TGTGCCAGCAGCTCGCGGGGGAGGCCGGAGGGGGAGCAGTTCTTC. Residues: CASSSRGRPEGEQFF.